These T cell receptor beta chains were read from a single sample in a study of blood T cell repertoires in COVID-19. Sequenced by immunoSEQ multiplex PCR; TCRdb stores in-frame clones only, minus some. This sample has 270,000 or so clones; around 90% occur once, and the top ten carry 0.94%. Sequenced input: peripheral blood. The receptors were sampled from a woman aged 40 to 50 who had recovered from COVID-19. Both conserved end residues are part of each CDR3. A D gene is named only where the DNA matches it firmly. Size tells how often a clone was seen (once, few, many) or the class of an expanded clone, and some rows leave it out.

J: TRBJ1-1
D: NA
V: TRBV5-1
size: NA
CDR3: CASSLDNAEAFF
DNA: TGCGCCAGCAGCTTGGACAACGCTGAAGCTTTCTTT

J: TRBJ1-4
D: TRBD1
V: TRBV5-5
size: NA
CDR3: CASSATTTGDNEKLFF
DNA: TGTGCCAGCAGCGCGACCACGACAGGGGATAATGAAAAACTGTTTTTT

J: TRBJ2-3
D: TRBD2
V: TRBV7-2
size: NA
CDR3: CASQRGSTDTQYF
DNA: TGTGCCAGCCAGCGGGGGAGCACAGATACGCAGTATTTT

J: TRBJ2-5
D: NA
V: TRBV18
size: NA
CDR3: CASSPPNQESHQETQYF
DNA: TGTGCCAGCTCACCACCGAACCAGGAATCACACCAAGAGACCCAGTACTTC

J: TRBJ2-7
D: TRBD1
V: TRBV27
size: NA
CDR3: CASSFSGQGGAYEQYF
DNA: TGTGCCAGCAGTTTCTCGGGACAGGGGGGCGCCTACGAGCAGTACTTC

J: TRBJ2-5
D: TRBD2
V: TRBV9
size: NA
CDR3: CASSVGDTSGSNRETQYF
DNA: TGTGCCAGCAGCGTAGGAGATACTAGCGGGAGTAACAGAGAGACCCAGTACTTC

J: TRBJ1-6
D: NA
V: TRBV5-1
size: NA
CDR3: CASSLEVRVLSNSPLHF
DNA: TGCGCCAGCAGCTTGGAGGTCAGGGTTTTATCGAATTCACCCCTCCACTTT

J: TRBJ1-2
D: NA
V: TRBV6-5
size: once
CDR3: CASSIPGLIYGYTF
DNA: TGTGCCAGCAGTATACCGGGACTGATCTATGGCTACACCTTC

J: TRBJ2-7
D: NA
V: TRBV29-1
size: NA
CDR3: CSVEHGHSHEQYF
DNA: TGCAGCGTTGAGCATGGGCATTCTCACGAGCAGTACTTC

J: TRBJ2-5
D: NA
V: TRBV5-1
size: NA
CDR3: CASSLRFRSPRETQYF
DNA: TGCGCCAGCAGCTTACGGTTTCGGAGTCCCCGAGAGACCCAGTACTTC